This note documents a single TCR beta chain sequence. What it binds is not known. The CDR3 has 14 amino acids. Germline loops: CDR1 SGHAT, CDR2 FQNNGV. Trimming removed 9 bases from V and 5 bases from J, with 19 bases in between. Treatment denoted: approximately 11-day PBMC culture with coronavirus spike peptide pools or control peptides (ViraFEST assay). The Oncomine TCR Beta short-read assay generated sequence data from the DNA of cultured CD4+ T cells. TCRdb reprocessed the PCR reads via MiXCR and lists one record per CDR3 protein. Of over 10,000 distinct CDR3 sequences listed, 45% to 55% were seen once; the top ten hold about 18%. The record originates from a study of vaccination and CD4 T cells after COVID-19.

The V gene is TRBV11-2, the J gene TRBJ1-1; D uncertain. This clonotype was obtained from a human donor with COVID-19. The specimen was cultured CD4+ T cells from blood, collected after SARS-CoV-2 vaccination. Here the CDR3 DNA reads TGTGCCAGTACTTTAACGGGGTATGGAACTGAAGCTTTCTTT. It yields the protein CASTLTGYGTEAFF.